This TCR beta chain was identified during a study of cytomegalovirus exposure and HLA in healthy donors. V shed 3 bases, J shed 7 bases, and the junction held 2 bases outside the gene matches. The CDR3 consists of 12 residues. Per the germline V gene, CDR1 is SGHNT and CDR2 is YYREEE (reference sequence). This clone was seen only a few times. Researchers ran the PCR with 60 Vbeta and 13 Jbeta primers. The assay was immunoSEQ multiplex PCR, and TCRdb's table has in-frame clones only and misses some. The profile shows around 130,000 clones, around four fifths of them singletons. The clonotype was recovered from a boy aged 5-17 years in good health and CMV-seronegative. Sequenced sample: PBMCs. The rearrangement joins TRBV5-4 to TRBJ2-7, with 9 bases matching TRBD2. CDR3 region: CASSSLAGEQYF. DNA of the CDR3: TGTGCCAGCAGCTCACTAGCGGGTGAGCAGTACTTC. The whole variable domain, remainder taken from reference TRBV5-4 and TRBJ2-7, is ETGVTQSPTHLIKTRGQQVTLRCSSQSGHNTVSWYQQALGQGPQFIFQYYREEENGRGNFPPRFSGLQFPNYSSELNVNALELDDSALYLCASSSLAGEQYFGPGTRLTVT.